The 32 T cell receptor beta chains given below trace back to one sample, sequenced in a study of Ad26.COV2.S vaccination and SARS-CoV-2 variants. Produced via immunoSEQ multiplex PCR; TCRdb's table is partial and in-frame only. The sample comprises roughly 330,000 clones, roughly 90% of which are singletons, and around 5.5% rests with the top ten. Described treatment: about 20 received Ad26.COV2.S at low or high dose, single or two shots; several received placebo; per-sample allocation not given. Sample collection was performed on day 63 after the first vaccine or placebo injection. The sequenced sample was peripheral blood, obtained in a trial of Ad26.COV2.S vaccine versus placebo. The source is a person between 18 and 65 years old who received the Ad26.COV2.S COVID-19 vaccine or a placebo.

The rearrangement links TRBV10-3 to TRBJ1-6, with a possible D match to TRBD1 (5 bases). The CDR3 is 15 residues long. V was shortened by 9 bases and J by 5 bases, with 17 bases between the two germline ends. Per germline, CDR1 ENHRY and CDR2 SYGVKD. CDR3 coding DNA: TGTGCCATAGCCCCTGGGGCTGGGGATAATTCACCCCTCCACTTT. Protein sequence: CAIAPGAGDNSPLHF.

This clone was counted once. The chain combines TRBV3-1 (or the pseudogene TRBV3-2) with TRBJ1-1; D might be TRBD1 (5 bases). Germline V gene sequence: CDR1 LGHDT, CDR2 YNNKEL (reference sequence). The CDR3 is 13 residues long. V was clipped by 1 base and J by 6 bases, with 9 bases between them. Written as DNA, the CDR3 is TGTGCCAGCAGCCAAGTTCTGACAGCTGAAGCTTTCTTT. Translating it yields CASSQVLTAEAFF.

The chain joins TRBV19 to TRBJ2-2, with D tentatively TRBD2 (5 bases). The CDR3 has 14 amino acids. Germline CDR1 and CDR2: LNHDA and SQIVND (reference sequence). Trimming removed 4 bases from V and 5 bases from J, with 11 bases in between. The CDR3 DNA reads TGTGCCAGTAGTAACATCGGCGGGACCGGGGAGCTGTTTTTT. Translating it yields CASSNIGGTGELFF.

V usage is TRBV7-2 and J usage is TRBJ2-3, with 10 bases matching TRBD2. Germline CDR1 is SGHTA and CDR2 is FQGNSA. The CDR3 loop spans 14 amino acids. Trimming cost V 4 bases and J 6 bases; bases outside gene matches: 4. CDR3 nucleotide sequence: TGTGCCAGCAGCTCCCCGGGACTAGCGGATACGCAGTATTTT. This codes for CASSSPGLADTQYF.

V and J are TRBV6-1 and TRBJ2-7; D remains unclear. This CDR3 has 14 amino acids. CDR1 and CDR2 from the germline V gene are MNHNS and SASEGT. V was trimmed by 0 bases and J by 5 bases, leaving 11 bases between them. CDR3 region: CASSEAWQTNEQYF. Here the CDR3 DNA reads TGTGCCAGCAGTGAAGCCTGGCAGACAAACGAGCAGTACTTC.

In nucleotides, the CDR3 is TGTGCCAGTTCAGGGCCTGGGGCCAACGTCCTGACTTTC. Amino acids: CASSGPGANVLTF. The chain employs TRBV9 and TRBJ2-6; possibly TRBD1 for D (5 bases). The CDR3 contains 13 residues. Germline V gene data show CDR1 as SGDLS and CDR2 as YYNGEE. Trimming left V 8 bases short and J 2 bases short, with 8 bases between.

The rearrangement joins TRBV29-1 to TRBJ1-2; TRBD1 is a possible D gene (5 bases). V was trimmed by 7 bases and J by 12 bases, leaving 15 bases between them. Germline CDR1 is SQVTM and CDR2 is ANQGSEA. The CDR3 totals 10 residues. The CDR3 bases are TGCAGCGGGGGAGACCAGGGACACACCTTC. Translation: CSGGDQGHTF.

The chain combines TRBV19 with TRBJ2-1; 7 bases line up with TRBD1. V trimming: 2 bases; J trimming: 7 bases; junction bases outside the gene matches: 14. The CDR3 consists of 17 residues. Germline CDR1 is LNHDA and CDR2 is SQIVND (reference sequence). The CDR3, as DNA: TGTGCCAGTAGTATATGGGTGACTTTGGGGACAGAGAATGAGCAGTTCTTC. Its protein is CASSIWVTLGTENEQFF.

The CDR3, as DNA: TGTGCCAGCAGCGTAGCCGGGACAGCAACCTACGAGCAGTACTTC. Its protein product is CASSVAGTATYEQYF. The chain is built from TRBV9 and TRBJ2-7; TRBD1 matches 7 bases. CDR1 SGDLS and CDR2 YYNGEE come from the germline V gene. With V trimmed by 0 bases and J by 2 bases, 5 bases remained unmatched. The CDR3 contains 15 residues.

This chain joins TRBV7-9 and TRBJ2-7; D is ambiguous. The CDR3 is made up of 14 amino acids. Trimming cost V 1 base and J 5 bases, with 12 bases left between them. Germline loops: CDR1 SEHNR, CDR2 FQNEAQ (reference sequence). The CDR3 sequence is CASSLGGEVDEQYF. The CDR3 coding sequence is TGTGCCAGCAGCTTAGGGGGTGAAGTCGACGAGCAGTACTTC.

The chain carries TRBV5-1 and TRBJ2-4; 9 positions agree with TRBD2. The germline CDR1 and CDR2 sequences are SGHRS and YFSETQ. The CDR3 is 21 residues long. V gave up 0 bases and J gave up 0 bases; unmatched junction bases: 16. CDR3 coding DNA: TGCGCCAGCAGCTTGGACCTGTCGAGCGGGGGGATCCAACTAGCCAAAAACATTCAGTACTTC. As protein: CASSLDLSSGGIQLAKNIQYF.

The CDR3: CASSSGVTEAFF. The CDR3 nucleotides are TGTGCCAGCAGTTCGGGGGTGACTGAAGCTTTCTTT. This rearrangement joins TRBV27 to TRBJ1-1; maybe TRBD1 (5 bases). Germline CDR1 is MNHEY and CDR2 is SMNVEV (reference sequence). The germline V and J ends were trimmed by 4 bases and 5 bases, with 8 bases remaining between them. The CDR3 runs 12 residues.

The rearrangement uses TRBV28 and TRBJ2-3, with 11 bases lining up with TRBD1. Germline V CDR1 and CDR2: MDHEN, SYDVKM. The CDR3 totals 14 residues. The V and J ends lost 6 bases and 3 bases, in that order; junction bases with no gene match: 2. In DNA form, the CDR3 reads TGTGCCAGCAGGGGACAGGGGGGAACAGATACGCAGTATTTT. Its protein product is CASRGQGGTDTQYF. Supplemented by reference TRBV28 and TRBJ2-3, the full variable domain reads DVKVTQSSRYLVKRTGEKVFLECVQDMDHENMFWYRQDPGLGLRLIYFSYDVKMKEKGDIPEGYSVSREKKERFSLILESASTNQTSMYLCASRGQGGTDTQYFGPGTRLTVL.

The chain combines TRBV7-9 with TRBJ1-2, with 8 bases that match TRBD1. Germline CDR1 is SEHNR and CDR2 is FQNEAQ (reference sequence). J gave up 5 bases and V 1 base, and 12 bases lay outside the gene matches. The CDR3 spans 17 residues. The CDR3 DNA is TGTGCCAGCAGCTTAGGAGGTTCGGACAGGGCTTCTTATGGCTACACCTTC. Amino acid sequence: CASSLGGSDRASYGYTF.

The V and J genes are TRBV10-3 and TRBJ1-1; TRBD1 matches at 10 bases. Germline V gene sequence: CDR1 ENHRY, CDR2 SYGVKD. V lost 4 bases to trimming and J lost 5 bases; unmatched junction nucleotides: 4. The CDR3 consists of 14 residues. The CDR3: CAISAGQGGTEAFF. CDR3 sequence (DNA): TGTGCCATCAGTGCCGGACAGGGGGGGACTGAAGCTTTCTTT.

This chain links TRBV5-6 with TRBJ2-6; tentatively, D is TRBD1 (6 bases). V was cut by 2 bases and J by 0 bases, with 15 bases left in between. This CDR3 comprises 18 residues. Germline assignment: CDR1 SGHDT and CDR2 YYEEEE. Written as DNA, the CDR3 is TGTGCCAGCAGCTTCCACAGGGTTCTCAACTCTGGGGCCAACGTCCTGACTTTC. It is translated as CASSFHRVLNSGANVLTF.

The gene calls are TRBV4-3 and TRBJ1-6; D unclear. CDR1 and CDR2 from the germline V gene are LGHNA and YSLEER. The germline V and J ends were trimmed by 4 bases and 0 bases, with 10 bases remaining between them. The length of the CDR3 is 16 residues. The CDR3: CASSRLSGSYNSPLHF. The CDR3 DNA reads TGCGCCAGCAGCCGACTTTCAGGCTCCTATAATTCACCCCTCCACTTT.

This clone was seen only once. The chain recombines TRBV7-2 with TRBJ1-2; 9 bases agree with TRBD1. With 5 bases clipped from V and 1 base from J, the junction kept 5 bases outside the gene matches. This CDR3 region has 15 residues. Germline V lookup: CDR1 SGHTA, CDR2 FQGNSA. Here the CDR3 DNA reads TGTGCCAGCAGCACCACAGGGGGCGGTAACTATGGCTACACCTTC. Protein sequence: CASSTTGGGNYGYTF.

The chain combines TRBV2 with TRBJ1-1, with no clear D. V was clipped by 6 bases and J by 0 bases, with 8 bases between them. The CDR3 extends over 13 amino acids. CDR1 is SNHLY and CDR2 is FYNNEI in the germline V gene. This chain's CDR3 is CASRLRLNTEAFF. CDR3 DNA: TGTGCCAGCAGGCTGCGACTGAACACTGAAGCTTTCTTT.

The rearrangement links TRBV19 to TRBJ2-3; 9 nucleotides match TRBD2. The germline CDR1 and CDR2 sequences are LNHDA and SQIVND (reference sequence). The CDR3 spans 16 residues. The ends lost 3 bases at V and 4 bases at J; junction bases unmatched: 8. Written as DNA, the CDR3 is TGTGCCAGTAGTATTTGGTCAGCGGGAGGATCAGATACGCAGTATTTT. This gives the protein CASSIWSAGGSDTQYF.

The CDR3 DNA reads as TGTGCCAGCAGCTTGGCGGCAGGCTCTAACACTGAAGCTTTCTTT. Its translation: CASSLAAGSNTEAFF. V gene TRBV5-5 combines with J gene TRBJ1-1; D remains ambiguous. The germline V gene encodes CDR1 SGHKS and CDR2 YYEKEE (reference sequence). The CDR3 has 15 amino acids. V was pared by 0 bases and J by 2 bases, with 11 bases between.

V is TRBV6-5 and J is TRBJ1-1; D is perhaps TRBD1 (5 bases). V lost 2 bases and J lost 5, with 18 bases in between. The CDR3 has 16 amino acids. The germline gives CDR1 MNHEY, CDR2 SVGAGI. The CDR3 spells CASSYISRGARTEAFF. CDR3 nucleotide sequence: TGTGCCAGCAGTTACATCTCCCGGGGCGCTCGGACTGAAGCTTTCTTT.

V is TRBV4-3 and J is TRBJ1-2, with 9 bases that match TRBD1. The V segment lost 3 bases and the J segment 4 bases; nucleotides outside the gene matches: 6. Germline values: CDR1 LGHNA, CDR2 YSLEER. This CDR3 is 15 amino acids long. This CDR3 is CASSQDRGLLYGYTF. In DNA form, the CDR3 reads TGCGCCAGCAGCCAGGACAGGGGACTCCTCTATGGCTACACCTTC.

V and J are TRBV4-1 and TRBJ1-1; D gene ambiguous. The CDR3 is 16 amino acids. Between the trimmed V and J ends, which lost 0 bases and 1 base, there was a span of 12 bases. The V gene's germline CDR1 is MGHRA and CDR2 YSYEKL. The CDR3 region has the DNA TGCGCCAGCAGCCAAGATGAGGATTATTCGAACACTGAAGCTTTCTTT. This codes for CASSQDEDYSNTEAFF.

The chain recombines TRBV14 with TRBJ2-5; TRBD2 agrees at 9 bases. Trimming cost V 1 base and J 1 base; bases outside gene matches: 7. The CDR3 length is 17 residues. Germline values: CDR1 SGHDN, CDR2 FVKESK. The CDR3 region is CASSQGFSGSSQETQYF. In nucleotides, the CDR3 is TGTGCCAGCAGCCAAGGATTTAGCGGGAGTAGCCAAGAGACCCAGTACTTC.

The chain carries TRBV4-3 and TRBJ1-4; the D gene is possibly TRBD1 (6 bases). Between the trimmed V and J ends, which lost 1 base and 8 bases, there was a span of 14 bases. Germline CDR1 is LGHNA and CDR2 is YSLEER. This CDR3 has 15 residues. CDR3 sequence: CASSQVGGGGEKLFF. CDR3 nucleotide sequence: TGCGCCAGCAGCCAAGTAGGAGGGGGGGGAGAAAAACTGTTTTTT.

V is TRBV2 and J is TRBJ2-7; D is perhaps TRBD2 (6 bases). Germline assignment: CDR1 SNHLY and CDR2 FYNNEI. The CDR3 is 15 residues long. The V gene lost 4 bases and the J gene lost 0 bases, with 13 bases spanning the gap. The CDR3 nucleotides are TGTGCCAGCAGTGTTGGGAGGATTAGCTCCTACGAGCAGTACGTC. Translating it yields CASSVGRISSYEQYV.

CDR3 in amino acids: CSVEGPRPGELFF. The CDR3 DNA is TGCAGCGTTGAGGGGCCTCGGCCCGGGGAGCTGTTTTTT. The V and J genes are TRBV29-1 and TRBJ2-2; the D gene is possibly TRBD1 (5 bases). CDR3 length: 13 residues. The V gene lost 3 bases and the J gene lost 6 bases, with 11 bases spanning the gap. From germline, CDR1 is SQVTM and CDR2 ANQGSEA.

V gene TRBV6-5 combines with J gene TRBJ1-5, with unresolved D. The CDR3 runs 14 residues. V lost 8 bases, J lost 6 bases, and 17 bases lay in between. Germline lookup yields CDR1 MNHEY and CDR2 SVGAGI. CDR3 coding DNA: TGTGCCAGCGGAAGGAAGGATGTCGCTCAGCCCCAGCATTTT. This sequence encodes CASGRKDVAQPQHF.

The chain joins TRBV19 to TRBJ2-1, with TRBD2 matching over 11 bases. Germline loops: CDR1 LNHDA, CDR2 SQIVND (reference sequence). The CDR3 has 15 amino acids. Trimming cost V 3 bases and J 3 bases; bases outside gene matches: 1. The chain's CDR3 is CASSMTSGIYNEQFF. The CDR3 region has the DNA TGTGCCAGTAGTATGACTAGCGGGATCTACAATGAGCAGTTCTTC.

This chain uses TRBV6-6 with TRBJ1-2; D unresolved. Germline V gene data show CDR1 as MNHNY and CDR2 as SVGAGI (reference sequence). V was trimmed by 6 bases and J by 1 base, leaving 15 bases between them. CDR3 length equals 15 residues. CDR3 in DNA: TGTGCCAGCAGCCGAGTATTGACGAGTAACTATGGCTACACCTTC. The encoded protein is CASSRVLTSNYGYTF.

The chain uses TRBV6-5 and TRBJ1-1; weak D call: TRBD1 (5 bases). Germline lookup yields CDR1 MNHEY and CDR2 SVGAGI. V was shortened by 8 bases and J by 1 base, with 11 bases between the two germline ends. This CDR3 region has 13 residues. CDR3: CASLRDGNTEAFF. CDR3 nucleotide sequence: TGTGCCAGCTTGAGGGACGGGAACACTGAAGCTTTCTTT.